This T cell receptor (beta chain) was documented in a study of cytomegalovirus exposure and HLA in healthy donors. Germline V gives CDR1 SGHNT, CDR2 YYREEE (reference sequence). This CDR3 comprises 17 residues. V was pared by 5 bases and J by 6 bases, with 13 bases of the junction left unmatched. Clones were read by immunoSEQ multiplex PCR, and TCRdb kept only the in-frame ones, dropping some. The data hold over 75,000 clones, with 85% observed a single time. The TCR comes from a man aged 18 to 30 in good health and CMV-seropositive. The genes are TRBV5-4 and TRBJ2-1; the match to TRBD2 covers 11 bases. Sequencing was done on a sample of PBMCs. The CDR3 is CASRMALTSGSANEQFF. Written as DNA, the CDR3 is TGTGCCAGCAGGATGGCCCTTACTAGCGGGAGTGCCAATGAGCAGTTCTTC.